The clone carrying this T cell receptor (beta chain) has a single count. The antigen remains undetermined. These data come from a study of response to subunit inactivated influenza vaccine. Whole-study results and caveats: Each seasonal influenza vaccination, the authors suggested, recruits few new T cells.

The V gene end was trimmed by 4 bases and the J gene end by 4 bases; junction bases not matched to a gene: 7. Germline V CDR1 and CDR2: ENHRY, SYGVKD. The CDR3 contains 15 residues. TCRdb re-called the RT-PCR reads with MiXCR, one entry per CDR3 protein. The sample shows hundreds of thousands of distinct CDR3 sequences, approximately 12% of them seen only once. The sequence came from a man aged 50 to 59 who received an inactivated influenza vaccine. The gene calls are TRBV10-3 and TRBJ2-1; 7 bases match TRBD2. The sequencing here drew on PBMCs from blood, taken on the day of vaccination. The DNA for the CDR3 is TGTGCCATCAGTGCAGGACTAGTGGGGTACAATGAGCAGTTCTTC. It is translated as CAISAGLVGYNEQFF.